The 2 T cell receptor beta chains given below trace back to one sample, sequenced in a study of neoadjuvant anti-PD-1 for oral cavity cancer. Described time point: after neoadjuvant nivolumab, at surgical resection. The data were produced by immunoSEQ multiplex PCR, yet TCRdb's version contains in-frame clones alone and is incomplete. Of roughly 5,800 clones listed, around half are singletons. This sample comprised tumor tissue, obtained after nivolumab (anti-PD-1) treatment. The receptors were sampled from a person aged 35-79 years with oral cavity squamous cell carcinoma.

V is TRBV6-5 and J is TRBJ1-1; 9 nucleotides match TRBD1. CDR1 MNHEY and CDR2 SVGAGI come from the germline V gene. V lost 8 bases and J lost 8; bases outside the gene matches: 6. The CDR3 spans 12 residues. DNA of the CDR3: TGTGCCAGCCACAGGGGGCAGGGGGAAGCTTTCTTT. Protein product: CASHRGQGEAFF.

This clone was picked up a small number of times. The chain links TRBV28 to TRBJ2-6; no definite D call. The CDR3 totals 13 residues. Germline V gene sequence: CDR1 MDHEN, CDR2 SYDVKM. V was pared by 7 bases and J by 2 bases, with 6 bases between. The CDR3 coding sequence is TGTGCCAGCAACCCAGCTGGGGCCAACGTCCTGACTTTC. Its protein product is CASNPAGANVLTF.